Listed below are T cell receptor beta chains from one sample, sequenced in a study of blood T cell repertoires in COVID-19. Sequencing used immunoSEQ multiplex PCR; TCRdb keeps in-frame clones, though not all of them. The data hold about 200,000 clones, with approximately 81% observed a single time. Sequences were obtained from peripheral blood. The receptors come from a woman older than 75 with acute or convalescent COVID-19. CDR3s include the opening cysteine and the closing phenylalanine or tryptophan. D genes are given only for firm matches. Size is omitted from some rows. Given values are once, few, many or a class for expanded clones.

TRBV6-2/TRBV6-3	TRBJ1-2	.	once	CASSLGSYGYTF	TGTGCCAGCAGTCTGGGCAGCTATGGCTACACCTTC
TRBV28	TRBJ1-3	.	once	CASIPFSGNTIYF	TGTGCCAGCATCCCTTTCTCTGGAAACACCATATATTTT
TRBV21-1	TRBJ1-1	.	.	CASRKVTGNTEAFF	TGTGCCAGCAGGAAAGTAACAGGGAACACTGAAGCTTTCTTT
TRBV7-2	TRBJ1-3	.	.	CASTPVAAGNTIYF	TGTGCCAGCACCCCAGTTGCAGCTGGAAACACCATATATTTT
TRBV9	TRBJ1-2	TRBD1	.	CASSGRQGTWYGYTF	TGTGCCAGCAGCGGAAGACAGGGAACTTGGTATGGCTACACCTTC
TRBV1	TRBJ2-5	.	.	CTSHSGRPQETQYF	TGCACCAGTCATAGCGGGAGGCCGCAAGAGACCCAGTACTTC
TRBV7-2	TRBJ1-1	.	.	CASSFSRVIDTEAFF	TGTGCCAGCAGCTTCTCGAGGGTTATAGACACTGAAGCTTTCTTT
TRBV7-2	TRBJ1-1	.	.	CASRPGGWATEAFF	TGTGCCAGCAGACCCGGCGGGTGGGCCACTGAAGCTTTCTTT
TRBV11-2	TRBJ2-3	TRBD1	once	CASSRDRGGAGMDTQYF	TGTGCCAGCAGCCGGGACAGGGGAGGAGCCGGGATGGATACGCAGTATTTT
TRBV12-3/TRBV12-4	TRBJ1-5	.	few	CASTKTLYQPQHF	TGTGCCAGCACGAAGACATTATATCAGCCCCAGCATTTT
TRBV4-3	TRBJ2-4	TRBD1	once	CASSPHYGQGSNIQYF	TGCGCCAGCAGCCCGCACTACGGACAGGGGAGTAACATTCAGTACTTC
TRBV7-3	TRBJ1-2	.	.	CASSLTAGYGYTF	TGTGCCAGCAGCTTAACAGCGGGCTATGGCTACACCTTC
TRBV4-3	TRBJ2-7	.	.	CASSMGRQSSYEQYF	TGCGCCAGCAGCATGGGGAGGCAGAGCTCCTACGAGCAGTACTTC
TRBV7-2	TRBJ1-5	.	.	CASSSEKEYQPQHF	TGTGCCAGCAGCTCGGAGAAGGAATATCAGCCCCAGCATTTT
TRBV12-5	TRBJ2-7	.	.	CASGLRFGMALF	TGTGCTAGTGGTTTGCGCTTCGGGATGGCGCTTTTC
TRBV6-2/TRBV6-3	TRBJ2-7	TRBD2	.	CASSWTSEYEQYF	TGTGCCAGCAGTTGGACTAGCGAGTACGAGCAGTACTTC
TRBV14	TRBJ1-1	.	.	CASSVQGFTEAFF	TGTGCCAGCAGCGTTCAGGGGTTCACTGAAGCTTTCTTT
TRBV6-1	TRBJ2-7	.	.	CASSELMSGGGYEQYF	TGTGCCAGCAGTGAATTAATGTCAGGGGGAGGCTACGAGCAGTACTTC
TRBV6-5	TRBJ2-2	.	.	CATGWESGVTGELFF	TGTGCCACCGGGTGGGAAAGCGGTGTCACCGGGGAGCTGTTTTTT
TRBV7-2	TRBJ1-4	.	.	CASSIQGGTNEKLFF	TGTGCCAGCAGCATACAAGGGGGTACAAATGAAAAACTGTTTTTT
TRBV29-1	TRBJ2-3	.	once	CSARRGSSTDTQYF	TGCAGCGCCCGCAGGGGCTCTAGCACAGATACGCAGTATTTT
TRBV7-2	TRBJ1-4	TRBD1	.	CASSLEGAPNEKLFF	TGTGCCAGCAGCTTAGAGGGGGCTCCGAATGAAAAACTGTTTTTT
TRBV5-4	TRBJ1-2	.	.	CASSLAGSDYYGYTF	TGTGCCAGCAGCTTGGCAGGATCAGATTACTATGGCTACACCTTC
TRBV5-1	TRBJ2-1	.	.	CASSFSGTPRNNEQFF	TGCGCCAGCAGCTTCTCCGGGACACCTCGAAACAATGAGCAGTTCTTC
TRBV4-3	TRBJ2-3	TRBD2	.	CASSPSRREGRLPDTQYF	TGCGCCAGCAGTCCCTCGAGGCGGGAGGGCCGACTTCCAGATACGCAGTATTTT
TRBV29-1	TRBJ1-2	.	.	CSVESGGSSPKNYGYTF	TGCAGCGTTGAATCGGGGGGGAGCTCCCCGAAAAACTATGGCTACACCTTC
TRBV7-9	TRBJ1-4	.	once	CASSLGATNEKLFF	TGTGCCAGCAGCTTAGGAGCGACGAATGAAAAACTGTTTTTT
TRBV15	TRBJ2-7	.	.	CATSRDLAGTSYEQYF	TGTGCCACCAGCAGAGATCTCGCGGGAACTTCCTACGAGCAGTACTTC
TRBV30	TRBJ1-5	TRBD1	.	CAWKGQGGQPQHF	TGTGCCTGGAAAGGACAGGGCGGACAGCCCCAGCATTTT
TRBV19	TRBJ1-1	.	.	CASSIPGLGGTEAFF	TGTGCCAGTAGTATTCCGGGTTTAGGGGGCACTGAAGCTTTCTTT
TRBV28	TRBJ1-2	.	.	CASSLDRLYGYTF	TGTGCCAGCAGTTTAGACAGGTTATATGGCTACACCTTC
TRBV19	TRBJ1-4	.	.	CASSWLATNEKLFF	TGTGCCAGTAGTTGGCTTGCAACTAATGAAAAACTGTTTTTT
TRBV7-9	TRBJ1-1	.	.	CASSLMGPGPAFF	TGTGCCAGCAGCTTAATGGGCCCTGGGCCAGCTTTCTTT
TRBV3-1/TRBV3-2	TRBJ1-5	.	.	CASSQFLRQPQHF	TGTGCCAGCAGCCAATTTTTACGGCAGCCCCAGCATTTT
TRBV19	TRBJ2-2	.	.	CASLPGGRWIGELFF	TGTGCCAGCCTCCCCGGAGGGAGGTGGATCGGGGAGCTGTTTTTT
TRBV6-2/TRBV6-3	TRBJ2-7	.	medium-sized	CASSYEGPWFEQYF	TGTGCCAGCAGTTATGAGGGCCCCTGGTTCGAGCAGTACTTC
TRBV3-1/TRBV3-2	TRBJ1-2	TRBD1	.	CASRQGTYYGYTF	TGTGCCAGCAGACAGGGGACGTACTATGGCTACACCTTC
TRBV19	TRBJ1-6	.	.	CASSNAGSSYNSPLHF	TGTGCCAGTAGTAATGCGGGGAGCTCCTATAATTCACCCCTCCACTTT
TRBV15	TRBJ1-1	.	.	CATSRERGGKSEAFF	TGTGCCACCAGCAGAGAGCGGGGGGGAAAGTCTGAAGCTTTCTTT
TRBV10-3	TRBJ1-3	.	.	CAISAAGTSGNTIYF	TGTGCCATCAGTGCGGCGGGGACTTCTGGAAACACCATATATTTT
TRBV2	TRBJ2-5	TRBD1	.	CASSPGTGGSETQYF	TGTGCCAGCAGCCCCGGGACAGGGGGATCCGAGACCCAGTACTTC
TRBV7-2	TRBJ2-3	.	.	CASSLASLGRNTQYF	TGTGCCAGCAGCTTAGCCTCGCTGGGGAGGAATACGCAGTATTTT
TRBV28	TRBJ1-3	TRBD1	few	CASRGTAAGNTIYF	TGTGCCAGCAGGGGGACAGCCGCTGGAAACACCATATATTTT
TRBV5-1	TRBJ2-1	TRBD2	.	CASSSDGLAGGPGNEQFF	TGCGCCAGCAGCTCCGACGGACTAGCGGGAGGGCCGGGGAATGAGCAGTTCTTC
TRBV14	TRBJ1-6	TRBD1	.	CASSQMGQGNSPLHF	TGTGCCAGCAGCCAAATGGGACAGGGTAATTCACCCCTCCACTTT
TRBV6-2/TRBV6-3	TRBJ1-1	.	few	CASSYPRDRMNTEAFF	TGTGCCAGCAGTTACCCCAGGGATAGGATGAACACTGAAGCTTTCTTT
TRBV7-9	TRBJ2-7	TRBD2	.	CASSSAGGPYEQYF	TGTGCCAGCAGCTCAGCGGGGGGGCCCTACGAGCAGTACTTC
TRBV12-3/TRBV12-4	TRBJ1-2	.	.	CASTRTNYGYTF	TGTGCCAGTACTCGAACCAACTATGGCTACACCTTC
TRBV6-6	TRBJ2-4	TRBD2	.	CASIIPGGNIQYF	TGTGCCAGCATCATCCCGGGGGGAAACATTCAGTACTTC
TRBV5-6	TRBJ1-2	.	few	CASSLNRVSGYTF	TGTGCCAGCAGCTTGAACAGGGTCTCTGGCTACACCTTC
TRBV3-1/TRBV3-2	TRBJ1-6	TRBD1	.	CASSRRGQISPLHF	TGTGCCAGCAGCCGCCGGGGACAGATTTCACCCCTCCACTTT
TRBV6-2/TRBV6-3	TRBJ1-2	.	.	CASSYSSGQPYGYTF	TGTGCCAGCAGTTACTCGTCCGGACAGCCCTATGGCTACACCTTC
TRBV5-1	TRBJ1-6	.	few	CASSLASGSSYNSPLHF	TGCGCCAGCAGCTTGGCCTCTGGGAGCTCCTATAATTCACCCCTCCACTTT
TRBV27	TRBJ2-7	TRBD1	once	CASSLSGTGVYEQYF	TGTGCCAGCAGTTTATCCGGGACAGGGGTCTACGAGCAGTACTTC
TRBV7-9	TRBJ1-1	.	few	CASSLGLPNTEAFF	TGTGCCAGCAGCTTAGGCCTACCGAACACTGAAGCTTTCTTT
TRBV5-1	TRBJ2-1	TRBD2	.	CASSLVFSGSNEQFF	TGCGCCAGCAGCTTGGTATTTAGCGGGAGCAATGAGCAGTTCTTC
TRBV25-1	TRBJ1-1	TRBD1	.	CASSRQGAGAFF	TGTGCCAGCAGTAGACAGGGGGCAGGAGCTTTCTTT